The T cell receptor (beta chain) described here comes from a study of cytomegalovirus exposure and HLA in healthy donors. Study findings and constraints: In a later analysis, the majority of CMV-associated beta chains seemingly showed HLA restriction. In an earlier analysis, in around 590 donors, most V segments appeared productive either ~87% or ~30% of the time.

Primers: 60 Vbeta forward and 13 Jbeta reverse. The repertoire was sequenced with immunoSEQ multiplex PCR; TCRdb's copy has only in-frame clones and lacks some. This table has 75,000 to 100,000 clones, about two thirds appearing once. For this clone: The antigen remains unidentified.

The source is a female donor in good health and CMV-seronegative. Sequencing input: PBMCs.

Here the CDR3 DNA reads TGTGCCAGCAGCCCAGCCTTCAGGGATTCCGAGCAGTACTTC. Its translation is CASSPAFRDSEQYF. The chain combines TRBV7-9 with TRBJ2-7, with a possible D match to TRBD1 (5 bases). Trimming stripped 5 bases from V and 6 bases from J, with 17 bases between. There are 14 residues in the CDR3. CDR1 and CDR2 from the germline V gene are SEHNR and FQNEAQ (reference sequence).